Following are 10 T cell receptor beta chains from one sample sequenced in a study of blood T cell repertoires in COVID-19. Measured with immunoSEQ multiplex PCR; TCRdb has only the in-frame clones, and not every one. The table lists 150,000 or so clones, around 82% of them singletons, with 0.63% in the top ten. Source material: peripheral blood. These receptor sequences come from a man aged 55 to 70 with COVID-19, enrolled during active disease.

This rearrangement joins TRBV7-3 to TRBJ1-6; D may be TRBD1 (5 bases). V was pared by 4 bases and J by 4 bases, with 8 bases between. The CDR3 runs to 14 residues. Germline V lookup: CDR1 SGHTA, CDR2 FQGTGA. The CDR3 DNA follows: TGTGCCAGCAGCTCGGACACGTATAATTCACCCCTCCACTTT. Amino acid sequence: CASSSDTYNSPLHF.

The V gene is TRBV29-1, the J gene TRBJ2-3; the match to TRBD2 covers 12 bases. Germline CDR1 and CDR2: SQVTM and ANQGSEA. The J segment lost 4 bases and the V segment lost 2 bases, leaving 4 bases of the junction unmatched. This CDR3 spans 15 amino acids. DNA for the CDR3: TGCAGCGTTGAACTAGCGGGGGGGCCGCCAGATACGCAGTATTTT. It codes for CSVELAGGPPDTQYF.

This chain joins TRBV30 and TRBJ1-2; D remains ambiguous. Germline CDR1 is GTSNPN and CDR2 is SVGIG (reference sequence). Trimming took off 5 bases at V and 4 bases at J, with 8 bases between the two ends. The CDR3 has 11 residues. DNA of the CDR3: TGTGCCTGGCAGGTCCCCTATGGCTACACCTTC. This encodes CAWQVPYGYTF.

The CDR3 DNA follows: TGTGCCAGCAGCTTGTTTGGACAGGGCCTACAAAGGGAAAAACTGTTTTTT. Its protein product is CASSLFGQGLQREKLFF. This chain joins TRBV5-8 and TRBJ1-4; 8 bases align to TRBD1. The V gene's germline CDR1 is SGHTS and CDR2 YDEGEE. The trim removed 1 base at V and 8 bases at J, leaving 13 bases unmatched. The CDR3 spans 17 residues.

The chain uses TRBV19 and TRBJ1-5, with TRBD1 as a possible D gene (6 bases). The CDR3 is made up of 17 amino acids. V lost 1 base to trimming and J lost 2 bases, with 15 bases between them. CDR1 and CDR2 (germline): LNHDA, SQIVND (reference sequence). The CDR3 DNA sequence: TGTGCCAGTAGTATAGGACAGGCCCTCAGGGGCAATCAGCCCCAGCATTTT. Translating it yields CASSIGQALRGNQPQHF.

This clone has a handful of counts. CDR3 amino acids: CASSDSLRTYRNEQFF. CDR3 nucleotides: TGTGCCAGCAGCGACAGTCTACGGACGTACCGTAATGAGCAGTTCTTC. The rearrangement links TRBV2 to TRBJ2-1, with D maybe TRBD1 (5 bases). The CDR3 runs to 16 residues. CDR1 is SNHLY, CDR2 FYNNEI, per germline. Deletions cut 6 bases from V and 7 bases from J, with 22 bases between. The full variable domain, in which reference TRBV2 and TRBJ2-1 provide the parts outside the CDR3, is EPEVTQTPSHQVTQMGQEVILRCVPISNHLYFYWYRQILGQKVEFLVSFYNNEISEKSEIFDDQFSVERPDGSNFTLKIRSTKLEDSAMYFCASSDSLRTYRNEQFFGPGTRLTVL.

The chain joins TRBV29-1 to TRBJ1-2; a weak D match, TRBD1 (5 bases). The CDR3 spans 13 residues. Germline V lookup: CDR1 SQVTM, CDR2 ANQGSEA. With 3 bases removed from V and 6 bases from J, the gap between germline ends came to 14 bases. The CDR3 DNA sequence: TGCAGCGTTGACTTGCGGGGGGGGAATGGCTACACCTTC. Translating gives CSVDLRGGNGYTF.

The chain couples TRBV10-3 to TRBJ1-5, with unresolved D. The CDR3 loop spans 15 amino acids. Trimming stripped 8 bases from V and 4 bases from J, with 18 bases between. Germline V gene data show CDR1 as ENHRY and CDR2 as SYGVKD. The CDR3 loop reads CAISPSLPNNQPQHF. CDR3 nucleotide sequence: TGTGCCATCTCTCCGAGTCTACCAAATAATCAGCCCCAGCATTTT.

The chain's CDR3 is CASSFTGVGGYTF. CDR3 coding DNA: TGTGCCAGTAGTTTTACAGGGGTAGGTGGCTACACCTTC. This rearrangement joins TRBV19 to TRBJ1-2, with 7 bases that match TRBD1. Losses at the gene ends were 5 bases for V and 7 bases for J; bases not matched to a gene: 7. The germline gives CDR1 LNHDA, CDR2 SQIVND (reference sequence). This CDR3 is 13 amino acids long.

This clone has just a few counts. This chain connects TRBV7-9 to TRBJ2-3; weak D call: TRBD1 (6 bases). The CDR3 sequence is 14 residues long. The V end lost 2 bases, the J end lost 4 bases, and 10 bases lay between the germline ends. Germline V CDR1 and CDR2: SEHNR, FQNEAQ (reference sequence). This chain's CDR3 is CASSLTAGADTQYF. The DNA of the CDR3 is TGTGCCAGCAGCTTAACGGCAGGGGCAGATACGCAGTATTTT.